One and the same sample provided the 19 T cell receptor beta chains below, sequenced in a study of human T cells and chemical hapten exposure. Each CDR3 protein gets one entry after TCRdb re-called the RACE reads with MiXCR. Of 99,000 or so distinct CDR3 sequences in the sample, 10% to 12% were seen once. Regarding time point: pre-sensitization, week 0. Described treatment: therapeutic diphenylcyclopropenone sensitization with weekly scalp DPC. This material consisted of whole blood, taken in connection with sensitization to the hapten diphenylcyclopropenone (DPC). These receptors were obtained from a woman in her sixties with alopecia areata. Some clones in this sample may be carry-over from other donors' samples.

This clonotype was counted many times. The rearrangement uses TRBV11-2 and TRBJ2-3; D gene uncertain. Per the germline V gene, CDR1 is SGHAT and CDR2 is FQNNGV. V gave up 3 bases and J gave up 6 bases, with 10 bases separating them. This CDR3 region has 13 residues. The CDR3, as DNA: TGTGCCAGCAGCTTGAGCCGCGCCGATACGCAGTATTTT. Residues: CASSLSRADTQYF.

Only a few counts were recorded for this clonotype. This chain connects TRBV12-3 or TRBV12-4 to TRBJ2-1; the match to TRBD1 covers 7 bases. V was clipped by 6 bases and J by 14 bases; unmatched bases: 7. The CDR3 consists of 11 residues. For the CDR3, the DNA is TGTGCCAGCAGGATAGACAGGGCGGAGTTCTTC. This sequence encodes CASRIDRAEFF.

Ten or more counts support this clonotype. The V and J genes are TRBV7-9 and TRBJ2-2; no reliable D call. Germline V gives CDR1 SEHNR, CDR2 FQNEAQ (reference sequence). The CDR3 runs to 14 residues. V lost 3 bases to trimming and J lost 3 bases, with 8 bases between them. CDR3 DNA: TGTGCCAGCAGCTTCTCAGTCGACACCGGGGAGCTGTTTTTT. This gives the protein CASSFSVDTGELFF.

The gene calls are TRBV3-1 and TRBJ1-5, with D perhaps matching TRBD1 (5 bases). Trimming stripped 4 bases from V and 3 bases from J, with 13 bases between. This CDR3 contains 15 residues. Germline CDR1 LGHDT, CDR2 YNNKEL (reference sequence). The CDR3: CASSPGTAHNQPQHF. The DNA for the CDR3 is TGTGCCAGCAGCCCCGGGACGGCTCACAATCAGCCCCAGCATTTT.

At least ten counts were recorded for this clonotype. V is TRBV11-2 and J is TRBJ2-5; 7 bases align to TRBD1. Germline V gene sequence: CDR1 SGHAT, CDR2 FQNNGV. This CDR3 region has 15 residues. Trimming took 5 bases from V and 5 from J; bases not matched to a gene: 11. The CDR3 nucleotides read TGTGCCAGCAGCCCAATCCAGGACAGGTTGGAGACCCAGTACTTC. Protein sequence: CASSPIQDRLETQYF.

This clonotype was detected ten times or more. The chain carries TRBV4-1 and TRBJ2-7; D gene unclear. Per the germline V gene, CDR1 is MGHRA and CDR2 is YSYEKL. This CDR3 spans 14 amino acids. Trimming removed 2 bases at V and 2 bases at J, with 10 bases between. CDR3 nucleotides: TGCGCCAGCAGCCAATTCGGCACTACCTACGAGCAGTACTTC. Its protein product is CASSQFGTTYEQYF.

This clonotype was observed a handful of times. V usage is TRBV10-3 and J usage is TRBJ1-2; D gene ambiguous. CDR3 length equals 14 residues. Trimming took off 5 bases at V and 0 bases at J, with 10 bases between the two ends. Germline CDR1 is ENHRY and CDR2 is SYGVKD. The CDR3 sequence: CAISMNGANYGYTF. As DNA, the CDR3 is TGTGCCATCAGTATGAACGGAGCTAACTATGGCTACACCTTC.

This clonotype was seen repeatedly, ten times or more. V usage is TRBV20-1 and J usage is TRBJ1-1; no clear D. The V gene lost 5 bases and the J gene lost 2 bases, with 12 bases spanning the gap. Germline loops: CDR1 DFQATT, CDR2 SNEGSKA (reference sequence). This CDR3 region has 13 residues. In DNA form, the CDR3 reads TGCAGTGCTCGGCTTACACCCAACACTGAAGCTTTCTTT. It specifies CSARLTPNTEAFF.

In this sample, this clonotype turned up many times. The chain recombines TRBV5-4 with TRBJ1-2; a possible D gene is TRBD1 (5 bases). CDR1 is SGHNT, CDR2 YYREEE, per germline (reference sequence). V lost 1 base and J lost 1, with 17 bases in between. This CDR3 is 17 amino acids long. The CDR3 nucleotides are TGTGCCAGCAGCTTGATACTGGGACTGGGAATTAACTATGGCTACACCTTC. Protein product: CASSLILGLGINYGYTF.

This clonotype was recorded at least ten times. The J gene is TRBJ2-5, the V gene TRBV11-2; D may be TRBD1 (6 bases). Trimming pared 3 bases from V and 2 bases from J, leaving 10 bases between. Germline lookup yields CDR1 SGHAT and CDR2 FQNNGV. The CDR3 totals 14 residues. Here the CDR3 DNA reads TGTGCCAGCAGCTTTAACCAGGGGCAAGAGACCCAGTACTTC. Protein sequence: CASSFNQGQETQYF.

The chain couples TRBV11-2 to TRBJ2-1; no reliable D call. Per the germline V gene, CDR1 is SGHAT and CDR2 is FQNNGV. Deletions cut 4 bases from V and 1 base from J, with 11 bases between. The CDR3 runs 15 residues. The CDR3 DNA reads TGTGCCAGCAGCTCTCACCGTGGGTCCTACAATGAGCAGTTCTTC. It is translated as CASSSHRGSYNEQFF. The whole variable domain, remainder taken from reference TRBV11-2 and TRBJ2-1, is EAGVAQSPRYKIIEKRQSVAFWCNPISGHATLYWYQQILGQGPKLLIQFQNNGVVDDSQLPKDRFSAERLKGVDSTLKIQPAKLEDSAVYLCASSSHRGSYNEQFFGPGTRLTVL.

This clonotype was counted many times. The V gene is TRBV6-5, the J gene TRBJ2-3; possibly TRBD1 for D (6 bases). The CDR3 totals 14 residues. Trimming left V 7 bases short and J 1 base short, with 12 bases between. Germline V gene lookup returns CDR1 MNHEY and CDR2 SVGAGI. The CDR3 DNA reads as TGTGCCAGCACCGACAGGTTGGGCACAGATACGCAGTATTTT. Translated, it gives CASTDRLGTDTQYF.

The CDR3 protein is CASSLWAGGASNEQFF. In nucleotides, the CDR3 is TGTGCCAGCAGCTTGTGGGCTGGGGGCGCTTCCAATGAGCAGTTCTTC. The rearrangement joins TRBV5-8 to TRBJ2-1, with a tentative D call TRBD1 (6 bases). CDR3 length: 16 residues. V dropped 1 base and J dropped 6 bases, with 17 bases sitting between them. The V gene's germline CDR1 is SGHTS and CDR2 YDEGEE.

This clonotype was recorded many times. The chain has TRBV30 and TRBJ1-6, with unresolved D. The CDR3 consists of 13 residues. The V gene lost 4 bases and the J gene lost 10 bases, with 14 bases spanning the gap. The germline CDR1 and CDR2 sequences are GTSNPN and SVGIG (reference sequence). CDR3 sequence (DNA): TGTGCCTGGACCGTAGTCCATTCATCACCCCTCCACTTT. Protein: CAWTVVHSSPLHF. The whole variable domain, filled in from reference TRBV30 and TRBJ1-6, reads SQTIHQWPATLVQPVGSPLSLECTVEGTSNPNLYWYRQAAGRGLQLLFYSVGIGQISSEVPQNLSASRPQDRQFILSSKKLLLSDSGFYLCAWTVVHSSPLHFGNGTRLTVT.

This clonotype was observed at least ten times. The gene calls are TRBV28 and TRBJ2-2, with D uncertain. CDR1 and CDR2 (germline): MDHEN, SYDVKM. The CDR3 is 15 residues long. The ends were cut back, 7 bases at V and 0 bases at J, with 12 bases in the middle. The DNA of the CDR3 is TGTGCCAGCAAACTCTCGCCCCCGAACACCGGGGAGCTGTTTTTT. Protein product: CASKLSPPNTGELFF.

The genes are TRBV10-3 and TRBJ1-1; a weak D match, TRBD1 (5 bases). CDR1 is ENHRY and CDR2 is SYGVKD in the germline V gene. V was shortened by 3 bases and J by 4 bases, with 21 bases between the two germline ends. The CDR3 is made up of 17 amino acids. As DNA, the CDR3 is TGTGCCATCAGTGACCAGGGACGGAGGGGAATTGGCACTGAAGCTTTCTTT. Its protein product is CAISDQGRRGIGTEAFF.

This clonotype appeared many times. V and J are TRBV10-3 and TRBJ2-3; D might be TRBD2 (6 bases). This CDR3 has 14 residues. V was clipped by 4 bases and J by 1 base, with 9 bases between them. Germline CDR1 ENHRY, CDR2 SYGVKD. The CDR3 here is CAISGQRGTDTQYF. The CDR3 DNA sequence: TGTGCCATCAGTGGTCAGCGGGGCACAGATACGCAGTATTTT.

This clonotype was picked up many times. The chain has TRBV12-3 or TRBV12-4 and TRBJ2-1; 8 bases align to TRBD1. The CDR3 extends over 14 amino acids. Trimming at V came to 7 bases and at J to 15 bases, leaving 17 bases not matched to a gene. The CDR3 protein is CASTHLRTGSKRFF. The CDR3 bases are TGTGCCAGCACCCATCTGAGGACAGGGTCGAAGAGGTTCTTC.

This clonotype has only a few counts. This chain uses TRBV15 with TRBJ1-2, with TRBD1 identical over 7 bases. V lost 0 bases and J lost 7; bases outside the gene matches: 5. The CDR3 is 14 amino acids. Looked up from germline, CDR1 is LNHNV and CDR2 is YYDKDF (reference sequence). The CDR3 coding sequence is TGTGCCACCAGCAGAGACAGGGGGTTAAGTGGCTACACCTTC. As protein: CATSRDRGLSGYTF.